The 20 T cell receptor beta chains below come from one sample, sequenced in a study of T cells after yellow fever vaccination. Each CDR3 protein gets one entry after TCRdb re-called the 5' RACE reads with MiXCR. The sample has 100,000 to 150,000 distinct CDR3 sequences, roughly 10% seen once. The sequencing here drew on CD8+ T cells sorted from PBMCs, taken on the day of the yellow fever booster vaccination. The source is a man younger than 35 who received the YFV17D yellow fever vaccine.

The chain employs TRBV5-5 and TRBJ1-5; the D gene is possibly TRBD1 (5 bases). The CDR3 consists of 15 residues. With 3 bases removed from V and 7 bases from J, the gap between germline ends came to 17 bases. Germline loops: CDR1 SGHKS, CDR2 YYEKEE (reference sequence). This CDR3 is CASSSHRVGLQPQHF. As DNA, the CDR3 is TGTGCCAGCAGCTCTCATCGGGTGGGGCTCCAGCCCCAGCATTTT.

This clonotype was counted a few times. The chain carries TRBV7-9 and TRBJ2-3, with 7 bases matching TRBD1. J lost 3 bases, V lost 5 bases, and 8 bases had no gene match. The germline CDR1 and CDR2 sequences are SEHNR and FQNEAQ (reference sequence). This CDR3 has 15 residues. DNA for the CDR3: TGTGCCAGCAGCCCACCCACAGGGGAGACAGATACGCAGTATTTT. Translated, it gives CASSPPTGETDTQYF.

This clonotype came up many times. The CDR3 is CSALSGSENQPQHF. The CDR3 bases are TGCAGTGCCCTTTCGGGCTCTGAAAATCAGCCCCAGCATTTT. This rearrangement joins TRBV20-1 to TRBJ1-5; D ambiguous. Trimming left V 6 bases short and J 4 bases short, with 16 bases between. Germline loops: CDR1 DFQATT, CDR2 SNEGSKA (reference sequence). This CDR3 has 14 residues.

DNA of the CDR3: TGTGCCAGCAGTTTATACAGGGGGGGAACTGAAGCTTTCTTT. Its translation is CASSLYRGGTEAFF. The chain combines TRBV27 with TRBJ1-1, with 8 nucleotides matching TRBD1. Germline CDR1 reads MNHEY; CDR2 reads SMNVEV (reference sequence). V gave up 1 base and J gave up 5 bases; unmatched junction bases: 3. CDR3 length: 14 amino acids.

The chain links TRBV6-5 to TRBJ2-7; no clear D. V was pared by 0 bases and J by 0 bases, with 6 bases between. The CDR3 spans 14 residues. Germline values: CDR1 MNHEY, CDR2 SVGAGI. In nucleotides, the CDR3 is TGTGCCAGCAGTTACTCGGCCAGCTCCTACGAGCAGTACTTC. Its protein product is CASSYSASSYEQYF.

This clonotype was counted only a few times. This chain joins TRBV4-1 and TRBJ2-2; TRBD1 matches 8 bases. From germline, CDR1 is MGHRA and CDR2 YSYEKL. The ends lost 3 bases at V and 5 bases at J; junction bases unmatched: 2. The CDR3 loop spans 14 amino acids. DNA of the CDR3: TGCGCCAGCAGCCACCGACAGGGGACCGGGGAGCTGTTTTTT. It specifies CASSHRQGTGELFF.

There are a few counts of this clonotype. This chain connects TRBV4-1 to TRBJ1-1; TRBD1 matches 11 bases. The ends lost 6 bases at V and 5 bases at J; junction bases unmatched: 14. There are 17 residues in the CDR3. The germline V gene has CDR1 MGHRA and CDR2 YSYEKL. CDR3 DNA sequence: TGCGCCAGCAGTCGTACCCGGGACAGGGGGTTAGGGACTGAAGCTTTCTTT. It specifies CASSRTRDRGLGTEAFF.

The V and J genes are TRBV7-9 and TRBJ2-5; the D gene could be TRBD1 or TRBD2 (5 bases each). Deletions cut 1 base from V and 5 bases from J, with 8 bases between. The CDR3 totals 13 residues. Germline V CDR1 and CDR2: SEHNR, FQNEAQ (reference sequence). The CDR3 coding sequence is TGTGCCAGCAGCTTAGGAGGGGTTGAGACCCAGTACTTC. Its translation is CASSLGGVETQYF.

This clonotype was detected only a few times. The rearrangement uses TRBV4-1 and TRBJ2-6; D is perhaps TRBD1 or TRBD2 (5 bases each). With 0 bases removed from V and 4 bases from J, the gap between germline ends came to 7 bases. Germline loops: CDR1 MGHRA, CDR2 YSYEKL. This CDR3 contains 15 residues. CDR3 DNA: TGCGCCAGCAGCCAAGATGAGGGGGGGGCCAACGTCCTGACTTTC. Translating gives CASSQDEGGANVLTF.

The rearrangement links TRBV19 to TRBJ2-1, with D tentatively TRBD1 (6 bases). Germline-derived CDR1 and CDR2 are LNHDA and SQIVND (reference sequence). This CDR3 is 14 amino acids long. V was cut by 7 bases and J by 0 bases, with 10 bases left in between. CDR3 protein: CASNQGSSYNEQFF. CDR3 nucleotide sequence: TGTGCCAGTAATCAGGGGAGCTCCTACAATGAGCAGTTCTTC. The full variable domain, rest sourced from reference TRBV19 and TRBJ2-1, is DGGITQSPKYLFRKEGQNVTLSCEQNLNHDAMYWYRQDPGQGLRLIYYSQIVNDFQKGDIAEGYSVSREKKESFPLTVTSAQKNPTAFYLCASNQGSSYNEQFFGPGTRLTVL.

The chain uses TRBV6-5 and TRBJ2-3; tentative D call: TRBD1 (6 bases). The length of the CDR3 is 16 residues. Trimming shortened V by 4 bases and J by 1 base, and 15 bases separated the two germline ends. Looked up from germline, CDR1 is MNHEY and CDR2 is SVGAGI. The CDR3 region has the DNA TGTGCCAGCAGTTCCCCTCACAGGGTTGGCACAGATACGCAGTATTTT. Protein sequence: CASSSPHRVGTDTQYF.

This clonotype was observed a few times. The chain recombines TRBV12-3 or TRBV12-4 with TRBJ2-7, with D hard to call. The CDR3 totals 13 residues. The V and J ends lost 3 bases and 4 bases respectively, with 10 bases between them. This CDR3 reads CASSFSADYEQYF. CDR3 nucleotide sequence: TGTGCCAGCAGTTTTTCGGCGGATTACGAGCAGTACTTC.

This clonotype was recorded a few times. The chain has TRBV27 and TRBJ1-1; D possibly corresponds to TRBD1 (5 bases). The CDR3 is made up of 12 amino acids. Germline V gene data show CDR1 as MNHEY and CDR2 as SMNVEV (reference sequence). V lost 6 bases, J lost 3 bases, and 8 bases lay in between. CDR3: CASRKGDTEAFF. The CDR3 DNA reads as TGTGCCAGCAGAAAAGGGGACACTGAAGCTTTCTTT.

This clonotype was detected only a few times. As DNA, the CDR3 is TGTGCCAGCAGCCAATCAAGGGTGTCCGAGCAGTTCTTC. Amino acid sequence: CASSQSRVSEQFF. This rearrangement joins TRBV3-1 to TRBJ2-1; D is undetermined. There are 13 residues in the CDR3. Trimming stripped 2 bases from V and 10 bases from J, with 12 bases between. Germline V gene sequence: CDR1 LGHDT, CDR2 YNNKEL (reference sequence).

The chain joins TRBV7-8 to TRBJ2-7; 8 nucleotides align to TRBD2. The CDR3 runs 15 residues. V trimming: 1 base; J trimming: 2 bases; junction bases outside the gene matches: 4. Germline CDR1 reads SGHVS; CDR2 reads FQNEAQ. The CDR3 is CASSLGYGGAYEQYV. The CDR3 DNA sequence: TGTGCCAGCAGCTTAGGGTACGGGGGGGCCTACGAGCAGTACGTC.

This clonotype was observed at least ten times. This chain links TRBV7-2 with TRBJ2-6; no definite D call. CDR3 length equals 17 residues. The V gene lost 2 bases and the J gene lost 0 bases, with 11 bases spanning the gap. The V gene's germline CDR1 is SGHTA and CDR2 FQGNSA. DNA of the CDR3: TGTGCCAGCAGCTTAATGGGCAGCCTCTCTGGGGCCAACGTCCTGACTTTC. This sequence encodes CASSLMGSLSGANVLTF.

The chain carries TRBV6-1 and TRBJ2-7, with D possibly called TRBD1 or TRBD2 (5 bases each). The germline V gene has CDR1 MNHNS and CDR2 SASEGT. The V and J ends lost 4 bases and 5 bases respectively, with 15 bases between them. This CDR3 is 14 amino acids long. DNA for the CDR3: TGTGCCAGCAGTGGCCGGGACGGAACAAACGAGCAGTACGTC. Encoded protein: CASSGRDGTNEQYV.

CDR3 residues: CASSLQQGHLRGTQYF. Written as DNA, the CDR3 is TGCGCCAGCAGCCTTCAACAGGGTCACCTTCGAGGGACCCAGTACTTC. The V and J genes are TRBV4-1 and TRBJ2-5, with D perhaps matching TRBD1 (6 bases). The CDR3 is made up of 16 amino acids. V gave up 4 bases and J gave up 7 bases, with 22 bases separating them. The V gene's germline CDR1 is MGHRA and CDR2 YSYEKL.

This clonotype was observed a few times. The genes are TRBV6-2 or TRBV6-3 and TRBJ2-2; D is possibly TRBD2 (5 bases). The CDR3 totals 15 residues. With 2 bases removed from V and 11 bases from J, the gap between germline ends came to 18 bases. Germline values: CDR1 MNHEY, CDR2 SVGEGT. CDR3 in amino acids: CASSYGQTDWVELFF. CDR3 bases: TGTGCCAGCAGTTACGGCCAGACGGACTGGGTCGAGCTGTTTTTT.

A few counts support this clonotype. The V and J genes are TRBV24-1 and TRBJ2-7; 8 bases are shared with TRBD1. The J segment lost 2 bases and the V segment lost 8 bases, leaving 7 bases of the junction unmatched. The CDR3 runs to 14 residues. The germline gives CDR1 KGHDR, CDR2 SFDVKD. The CDR3 DNA reads as TGTGCCACCAAGATCGGACAGGGCGCCTACGAGCAGTACTTC. Translation: CATKIGQGAYEQYF.